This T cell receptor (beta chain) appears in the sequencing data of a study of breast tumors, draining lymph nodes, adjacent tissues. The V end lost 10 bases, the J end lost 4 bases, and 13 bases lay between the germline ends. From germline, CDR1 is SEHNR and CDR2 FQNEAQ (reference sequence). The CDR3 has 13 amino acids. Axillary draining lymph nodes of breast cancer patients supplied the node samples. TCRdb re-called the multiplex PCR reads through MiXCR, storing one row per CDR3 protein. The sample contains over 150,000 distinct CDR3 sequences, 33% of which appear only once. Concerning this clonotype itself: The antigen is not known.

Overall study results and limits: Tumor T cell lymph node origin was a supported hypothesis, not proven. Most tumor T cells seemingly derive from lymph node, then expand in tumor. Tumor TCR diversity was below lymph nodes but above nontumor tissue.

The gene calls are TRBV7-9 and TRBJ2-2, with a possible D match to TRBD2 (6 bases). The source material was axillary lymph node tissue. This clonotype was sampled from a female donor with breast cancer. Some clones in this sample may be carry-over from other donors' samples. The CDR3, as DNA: TGTGCCATCTCCGGAGGGCGCACCGGGGAGCTGTTTTTT. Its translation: CAISGGRTGELFF.